The clone carrying this T cell receptor (beta chain) showed up just a few times. The sample originates from a study of cytomegalovirus exposure and HLA in healthy donors. V was cut by 0 bases and J by 7 bases, with 19 bases left in between. CDR1 and CDR2 (germline): SGHNT, YYREEE (reference sequence). This CDR3 has 16 residues. The study ran its PCR with 60 Vbeta and 13 Jbeta primers. Using immunoSEQ multiplex PCR, the repertoire was profiled, and TCRdb retains in-frame clones only, with some absent. The sample records 110,000 or so clones, 67% being singletons. The TCR was taken from a young man in good health and CMV-seropositive. The specimen sequenced was PBMCs. The chain recombines TRBV5-4 with TRBJ2-5, with a possible D match to TRBD1 (6 bases). CDR3: CASSLAQPGQTGTQYF. The DNA for the CDR3 is TGTGCCAGCAGCTTGGCCCAACCGGGACAAACGGGGACCCAGTACTTC.